This T cell receptor beta chain was found in a study of blood T cell repertoires in COVID-19. Study-wide context: Italy, Spain and the United States were the sources of the convalescent and acute COVID-19 samples.

In the original processing: Reference gene primers were amplified, and this amplification served to estimate nucleated cell counts. Data came from immunoSEQ multiplex PCR; TCRdb stores just in-frame clones and leaves some out. The DNA was the basis for D and trimming; V, J and clone size are from that table. The sample includes 85,000 to 120,000 clones, approximately 90% of them seen just once. The CDR3 spans 14 residues. The V and J ends lost 4 bases and 7 bases respectively, with 14 bases between them. Germline V gene data show CDR1 as LGHDT and CDR2 as YNNKEL (reference sequence). There are a few counts of this clone.

The TCR comes from a man between 45 and 60 years old with active COVID-19. The chain has TRBV3-1 (or the pseudogene TRBV3-2) and TRBJ1-5; D is ambiguous. The sequenced sample consisted of peripheral blood. CDR3 DNA: TGTGCCAGCAGCCCATCCCAGGTTGGCCAGCCCCAGCATTTT. Amino acids: CASSPSQVGQPQHF.